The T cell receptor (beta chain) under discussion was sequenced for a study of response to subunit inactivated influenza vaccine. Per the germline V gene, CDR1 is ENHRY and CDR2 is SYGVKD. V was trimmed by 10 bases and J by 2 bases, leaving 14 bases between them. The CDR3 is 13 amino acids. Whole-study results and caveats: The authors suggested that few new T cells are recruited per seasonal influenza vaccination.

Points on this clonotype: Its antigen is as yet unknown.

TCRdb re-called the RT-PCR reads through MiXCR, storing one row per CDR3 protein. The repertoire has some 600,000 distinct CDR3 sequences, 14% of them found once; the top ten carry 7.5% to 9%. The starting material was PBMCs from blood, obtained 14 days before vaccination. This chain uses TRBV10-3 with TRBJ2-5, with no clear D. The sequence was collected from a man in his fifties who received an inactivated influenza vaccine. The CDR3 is CATTKALQETQYF. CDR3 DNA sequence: TGTGCCACTACCAAGGCTCTACAAGAGACCCAGTACTTC.